The 25 T cell receptor beta chains in this list originate from one sample, sequenced in a study of T-cell memory formation after mild COVID-19. TCRdb independently ran MiXCR on the 5' RACE reads; one entry per CDR3 protein. Of some 250,000 distinct CDR3 sequences listed, 18% are singletons. The sample was PBMCs or a T cell subset sorted from them (not recorded which). The receptors shown here come from a man younger than 35 who had mild COVID-19 (a few samples of this study predate the infection). Cell type and time point are not known.

This chain joins TRBV6-6 and TRBJ1-1, with D unclear. The ends were cut back, 0 bases at V and 0 bases at J, with 8 bases in the middle. CDR1 MNHNY and CDR2 SVGAGI come from the germline V gene (reference sequence). This CDR3 has 15 residues. The CDR3 DNA reads TGTGCCAGCAGTTACTCCGACACGCTGAACACTGAAGCTTTCTTT. It yields the protein CASSYSDTLNTEAFF.

This clonotype was detected many times. The rearrangement joins TRBV20-1 to TRBJ2-1, with 11 bases that match TRBD2. This CDR3 has 15 residues. Germline values: CDR1 DFQATT, CDR2 SNEGSKA (reference sequence). With 3 bases clipped from V and 7 bases from J, the junction kept 8 bases outside the gene matches. Written as DNA, the CDR3 is TGCAGTGCTAGCCGGGTAGCGGGGGGGCCAAATGAGCAGTTCTTC. Amino acids: CSASRVAGGPNEQFF.

This chain joins TRBV7-2 and TRBJ2-5; perhaps TRBD1 as D (6 bases). Germline V lookup: CDR1 SGHTA, CDR2 FQGNSA. The CDR3 covers 15 residues. Trimming removed 1 base from V and 0 bases from J, with 9 bases in between. DNA for the CDR3: TGTGCCAGCAGCTTAGGAGGGACATACCAAGAGACCCAGTACTTC. Protein product: CASSLGGTYQETQYF. Full variable domain (remainder filled in from reference TRBV7-2 and TRBJ2-5): GAGVSQSPSNKVTEKGKDVELRCDPISGHTALYWYRQSLGQGLEFLIYFQGNSAPDKSGLPSDRFSAERTGGSVSTLTIQRTQQEDSAVYLCASSLGGTYQETQYFGPGTRLLVL.

This chain links TRBV11-1 with TRBJ1-1; TRBD1 is a possible D gene (6 bases). Germline lookup yields CDR1 SGHAT and CDR2 FQDESV (reference sequence). Trimming removed 3 bases at V and 2 bases at J, with 10 bases between. CDR3 length: 14 residues. The CDR3 sequence: CASSFGQINTEAFF. The CDR3 coding sequence is TGTGCCAGCAGCTTCGGACAGATAAACACTGAAGCTTTCTTT.

The rearrangement uses TRBV24-1 and TRBJ1-1, with D maybe TRBD1 (5 bases). Per the germline V gene, CDR1 is KGHDR and CDR2 is SFDVKD. The V and J ends lost 1 base and 1 base respectively, with 9 bases between them. This CDR3 has 15 residues. CDR3 sequence reads: CATSDLTTANTEAFF. The CDR3 coding sequence is TGTGCCACCAGTGATTTAACGACAGCGAACACTGAAGCTTTCTTT.

V is TRBV6-2 or TRBV6-3 and J is TRBJ2-6; D is possibly TRBD1 (5 bases). Germline V lookup: CDR1 MNHEY, CDR2 SVGEGT. The CDR3 is made up of 13 amino acids. DNA of the CDR3: TGTGCAGAAAGCAGGGCTGGGGCCAACGTCCTGACTTTC. Residues: CAESRAGANVLTF.

The chain has TRBV4-2 and TRBJ2-3; D perhaps matches TRBD1 (5 bases). Germline V gene lookup returns CDR1 LGHNA and CDR2 YNFKEQ. V dropped 2 bases and J dropped 1 base, with 13 bases sitting between them. The CDR3 totals 16 residues. The CDR3 DNA reads as TGTGCCAGCAGCCAATCTCTCATGACAGGCACAGATACGCAGTATTTT. Amino acid sequence: CASSQSLMTGTDTQYF.

This clonotype was detected only a few times. J is TRBJ1-2 and V is TRBV18; D is uncertain. Per germline, CDR1 KGHSH and CDR2 LQKENI. Trimming pared 3 bases from V and 8 bases from J, leaving 10 bases between. CDR3 size: 12 residues. The CDR3 sequence is CASSPTLGGYTF. The DNA of the CDR3 is TGTGCCAGCTCACCGACACTGGGGGGCTACACCTTC.

This clonotype was counted only a few times. This chain uses TRBV6-2 or TRBV6-3 with TRBJ2-1; D is unclear. Germline V gene data show CDR1 as MNHEY and CDR2 as SVGEGT. V lost 4 bases to trimming and J lost 3 bases, with 13 bases between them. The CDR3 loop spans 15 amino acids. The chain's CDR3 is CASSSDISLYNEQFF. Written as DNA, the CDR3 is TGTGCCAGCAGTTCAGACATCAGCCTCTACAATGAGCAGTTCTTC.

In this sample, this clonotype turned up a few times. V and J are TRBV5-1 and TRBJ1-1; D uncertain. CDR3 length: 13 amino acids. Per germline, CDR1 SGHRS and CDR2 YFSETQ. V dropped 0 bases and J dropped 6 bases, with 9 bases sitting between them. The CDR3 loop is CASSLVPQAEAFF. As DNA, the CDR3 is TGCGCCAGCAGCTTGGTTCCTCAGGCTGAAGCTTTCTTT.

V is TRBV6-5 and J is TRBJ1-3, with D possibly matching TRBD1 (5 bases). The germline V gene has CDR1 MNHEY and CDR2 SVGAGI. The CDR3 extends over 12 amino acids. The V end lost 10 bases, the J end lost 3 bases, and 10 bases lay between the germline ends. Here the CDR3 reads CATGTDGNTIYF. DNA for the CDR3: TGTGCCACAGGGACCGATGGAAACACCATATATTTT.

This chain links TRBV7-9 with TRBJ2-7; weak D call: TRBD2 (5 bases). Germline V gene lookup returns CDR1 SEHNR and CDR2 FQNEAQ (reference sequence). The CDR3 totals 15 residues. Trimming took off 1 base at V and 2 bases at J, with 12 bases between the two ends. The CDR3 loop reads CASSLGGLRTYEQYF. CDR3 bases: TGTGCCAGCAGCTTAGGTGGACTTCGAACCTACGAGCAGTACTTC.

In its sample, this clonotype was seen a few times. This rearrangement joins TRBV20-1 to TRBJ2-2; 9 bases agree with TRBD2. The V gene's germline CDR1 is DFQATT and CDR2 SNEGSKA (reference sequence). This CDR3 is 15 amino acids long. After removal of 1 base from V and 7 bases from J, the junction contained 7 bases not matched to a gene. The CDR3 DNA is TGCAGTGCTAGAGTTGGCGGGGGGGCCGGCGGGGAGCTGTTTTTT. Protein: CSARVGGGAGGELFF.

The chain employs TRBV6-5 and TRBJ1-5, with 9 bases identical to TRBD1. Germline CDR1 MNHEY, CDR2 SVGAGI. CDR3 length: 15 amino acids. Unmatched junction bases numbered 7, after V lost 4 bases and J lost 6 bases. CDR3 nucleotides: TGTGCCAGCAGTTCGACAGGGGGATCAGGTCAGCCCCAGCATTTT. Its protein product is CASSSTGGSGQPQHF.

The chain is built from TRBV14 and TRBJ1-1, with no clear D. The germline CDR1 and CDR2 sequences are SGHDN and FVKESK. The ends were cut back, 4 bases at V and 1 base at J, with 13 bases in the middle. CDR3 length: 15 residues. The CDR3 here is CASSRRRSGNTEAFF. CDR3 DNA: TGTGCCAGCAGCCGCCGGCGATCGGGGAACACTGAAGCTTTCTTT.

V gene TRBV19 combines with J gene TRBJ1-1; TRBD1 matches 8 bases. The CDR3 is 13 amino acids. The V and J ends lost 5 bases and 5 bases, in that order; junction bases with no gene match: 4. From germline, CDR1 is LNHDA and CDR2 SQIVND (reference sequence). The CDR3 DNA reads as TGTGCCAGTAGTTGGGGACAGGTAACTGAAGCTTTCTTT. Translating gives CASSWGQVTEAFF.

This clonotype was counted a few times. The CDR3 protein is CASSLFSGLQETQYF. The CDR3 nucleotides read TGTGCCAGCAGCTTATTTTCAGGGCTACAAGAGACCCAGTACTTC. V usage is TRBV7-9 and J usage is TRBJ2-5, with D perhaps matching TRBD1 (5 bases). The germline gives CDR1 SEHNR, CDR2 FQNEAQ (reference sequence). Deletions cut 2 bases from V and 2 bases from J, with 12 bases between. CDR3 length: 15 amino acids.

This chain uses TRBV20-1 with TRBJ1-5, with unresolved D. The CDR3 has 15 amino acids. CDR1 and CDR2 (germline): DFQATT, SNEGSKA (reference sequence). Trimming left V 0 bases short and J 13 bases short, with 22 bases between. The DNA of the CDR3 is TGCAGTGCTAGAGATCACCAGTTCCTATCTTCCCCGCAGCATTTT. Residues: CSARDHQFLSSPQHF.

CDR3 region: CATSRDLNEQFF. CDR3 DNA sequence: TGTGCCACCAGCAGAGATTTAAATGAGCAGTTCTTC. The genes are TRBV15 and TRBJ2-1; D ambiguous. The germline V and J ends were trimmed by 0 bases and 7 bases, with 4 bases remaining between them. Germline values: CDR1 LNHNV, CDR2 YYDKDF (reference sequence). This CDR3 comprises 12 residues.

The sample holds a few counts of this clonotype. The chain recombines TRBV11-2 with TRBJ2-2; no clear D gene. CDR3 length: 18 amino acids. V gave up 6 bases and J gave up 2 bases, with 22 bases separating them. Germline-derived CDR1 and CDR2 are SGHAT and FQNNGV. The CDR3 DNA follows: TGTGCCAGCAGGTACAGACGCTCACCGGGCCATAACACCGGGGAGCTGTTTTTT. This gives the protein CASRYRRSPGHNTGELFF.

This clonotype was recorded a few times. This chain connects TRBV28 to TRBJ1-4; no reliable D call. V lost 3 bases, J lost 4 bases, and 9 bases lay in between. Per the germline V gene, CDR1 is MDHEN and CDR2 is SYDVKM. This CDR3 region has 14 residues. CDR3 region: CASSLAGINEKLFF. Here the CDR3 DNA reads TGTGCCAGCAGTTTGGCGGGGATTAATGAAAAACTGTTTTTT.

This chain connects TRBV20-1 to TRBJ2-7, with 10 bases aligning to TRBD1. The CDR3 has 14 residues. J gave up 7 bases and V 3 bases, and 9 bases lay outside the gene matches. Germline V gives CDR1 DFQATT, CDR2 SNEGSKA (reference sequence). The CDR3 is CSARGTGAWKEQYV. Written as DNA, the CDR3 is TGCAGTGCTAGGGGGACAGGGGCTTGGAAAGAGCAGTACGTC.

The genes are TRBV6-5 and TRBJ2-2; D tentatively reads TRBD1 or TRBD2 (7 bases each). There are 17 residues in the CDR3. V lost 8 bases to trimming and J lost 2 bases, with 21 bases between them. The V gene's germline CDR1 is MNHEY and CDR2 SVGAGI. The CDR3 nucleotides are TGTGCCAGCGAACCCCTGGGAGGGGACAGCAACACCGGGGAGCTGTTTTTT. This encodes CASEPLGGDSNTGELFF.

The chain is built from TRBV7-2 and TRBJ1-1, with TRBD1 as a possible D gene (6 bases). Germline CDR1 reads SGHTA; CDR2 reads FQGNSA. The CDR3 is made up of 17 amino acids. The V end was cut by 2 bases, the J end by 1 base, with 17 bases between. CDR3 amino acids: CASSLNGGRGSNTEAFF. DNA of the CDR3: TGTGCCAGCAGCTTAAACGGGGGAAGGGGGTCGAACACTGAAGCTTTCTTT.

This clonotype was seen a few times. This sequence joins TRBV5-1 and TRBJ1-1; TRBD1 is a possible D gene (6 bases). V shed 4 bases and J shed 3 bases, with 13 bases lying between them. Germline values: CDR1 SGHRS, CDR2 YFSETQ. This CDR3 has 14 amino acids. In nucleotides, the CDR3 is TGCGCCAGCAGCGTGGACAGTCCTCACACTGAAGCTTTCTTT. Protein product: CASSVDSPHTEAFF.